This TCR beta chain was observed in a study of cytomegalovirus exposure and HLA in healthy donors. CDR1 and CDR2 (germline): MGHRA, YSYEKL. This CDR3 has 15 residues. V gave up 6 bases and J gave up 5 bases; unmatched junction bases: 10. Study-wide findings and caveats: Associated with cytomegalovirus, according to the listing, were fewer than 200 TCR beta chains.

The study ran its PCR with 60 Vbeta and 13 Jbeta primers. The protocol was immunoSEQ multiplex PCR, while the TCRdb copy is restricted to in-frame clones and leaves out a portion. Of some 200,000 clones in the sample, roughly 80% were seen once. As regards this clone: The antigen is not known.

Sequencing was performed on PBMCs. This sequence was found in a man aged 40-50 years in good health and CMV-seropositive. This chain links TRBV4-1 with TRBJ2-3; 8 bases are shared with TRBD1. CDR3 residues: CASSSDRGALDTQYF. CDR3 coding DNA: TGCGCCAGCAGTTCCGACAGGGGAGCCCTAGATACGCAGTATTTT.